Listed below are T cell receptor beta chains from one sample, sequenced in a study of blood T cell repertoires in COVID-19. Only in-frame clones appear in the TCRdb table, and some are missing; sequencing was by immunoSEQ multiplex PCR. The top ten hold more than 4% of the sample, which has over 350,000 clones, around 89% seen once. Sequenced: peripheral blood. The receptors were gathered from a woman younger than 45 with acute or convalescent COVID-19. Both conserved end residues are part of each CDR3. The D gene is left open where the match is weak. Part of the rows lack a size; the others show once, few, many or a class for expanded clones.

d_call	v_call	clone_size	j_call	cdr3_nt	cdr3_aa
TRBD2	TRBV3-1/TRBV3-2	.	TRBJ2-5	TGTGCCAGCAGCCTCTCCTATTTGACTAGCGGGGGATATGAGACCCAGTACTTC	CASSLSYLTSGGYETQYF
TRBD1	TRBV5-6	.	TRBJ2-7	TGTGCCAGCAGCTTCGGCCGGGACAGGGGCACCTACGAGCAGTACTTC	CASSFGRDRGTYEQYF
.	TRBV3-1/TRBV3-2	.	TRBJ2-7	TGTGCCAGCAGCCCGTTTAGCGGAGACGAGCAGTACTTC	CASSPFSGDEQYF
TRBD1	TRBV19	.	TRBJ2-7	TGTGCCAGTAGTATAATGGCAGGGGGCCGAAACGAGCAGTACTTC	CASSIMAGGRNEQYF
.	TRBV19	.	TRBJ1-6	TGTGCCAGTAGACAGGGACGTTCACCCCTCCACTTT	CASRQGRSPLHF
.	TRBV30	.	TRBJ1-1	TGTGCCTGGAGTGTACGGGGGAACACTGAAGCTTTCTTT	CAWSVRGNTEAFF
.	TRBV5-4	.	TRBJ2-3	TGTGCCAGCACCCTCCGATGGCAGGAAAACACAGATACGCAGTATTTT	CASTLRWQENTDTQYF
.	TRBV30	.	TRBJ1-2	TGTGCCTGGAGCGCGATTGTGTATGGCTACACCTTC	CAWSAIVYGYTF
.	TRBV11-2	.	TRBJ1-6	TGTGCCAGCAGCTTTGATAGCGACACCAGTTCACCCCTCCACTTT	CASSFDSDTSSPLHF
.	TRBV7-8	once	TRBJ1-2	TGTGCCAGCAGTAAGGGAGCCAACTATGGCTACACCTTC	CASSKGANYGYTF
TRBD1	TRBV6-5	few	TRBJ2-7	TGTGCCAGCAGTTCGGACAGGGCCGCACGAGGCGAGCAGTACTTC	CASSSDRAARGEQYF
TRBD1	TRBV9	.	TRBJ2-3	TGTGCCAGCAGCAACGGACAGGACCCTATGAGGCAGTATTTT	CASSNGQDPMRQYF
TRBD1	TRBV30	.	TRBJ2-7	TGTGCCTGGAAGAGGATTAAATTCGGCGGTGGGACAGGGGGTTATCATCCCTACGAGCAGTACTTC	CAWKRIKFGGGTGGYHPYEQYF
TRBD1	TRBV19	.	TRBJ1-1	TGTGCCAGCCTGGACAGGGGGATAGGGGAGAGCACTGAAGCTTTCTTT	CASLDRGIGESTEAFF
.	TRBV19	.	TRBJ2-5	TGTGCCAGTAGTACGGGGGGCCTAGGAGAGACCCAGTACTTC	CASSTGGLGETQYF
.	TRBV7-3	once	TRBJ2-5	TGTGCCAGCAGCAAGGGAGTTCAAGAGACCCAGTACTTC	CASSKGVQETQYF
TRBD1	TRBV19	few	TRBJ2-2	TGTGCCAGTAGTTCTACAGGGGACACCGGGGAGCTGTTTTTT	CASSSTGDTGELFF
.	TRBV18	.	TRBJ2-1	TGTGCCAGCTCACCTTCATCGGGGAATGAGCAGTTCTTC	CASSPSSGNEQFF
.	TRBV6-1	.	TRBJ2-6	TGTGCCAGCAGTGCGTCTAGAGGGTTAACGTTTTCTGGGGCCAACGTCCTGACTTTC	CASSASRGLTFSGANVLTF
.	TRBV9	.	TRBJ2-3	TGTGCCAGCAGCCCCGAGGGTGATACGCAGTATTTT	CASSPEGDTQYF
TRBD1	TRBV28	once	TRBJ2-2	TGTGCCAGCAGTGGAACGCAGGGGGCACTCACCGGGGAGCTGTTTTTT	CASSGTQGALTGELFF
TRBD1	TRBV5-4	.	TRBJ2-5	TGTGCCAGCAGCTTACAACAGGGGGTCGGGGAGACCCAGTACTTC	CASSLQQGVGETQYF
TRBD2	TRBV6-2/TRBV6-3	.	TRBJ2-3	TGTGCCAGCAGTTACCGCGAAGGGACTAGGACAGATACGCAGTATTTT	CASSYREGTRTDTQYF
.	TRBV14	.	TRBJ2-2	TGTGCCAGCAGCCATAGCCCAGCAAACACCGGGGAGCTGTTTTTT	CASSHSPANTGELFF
TRBD2	TRBV10-3	once	TRBJ2-5	TGTGCCATCAGGAGGGAGGGATTCGAGACCCAGTACTTC	CAIRREGFETQYF
.	TRBV27	.	TRBJ2-3	TGTGCCAGCACCCATACGGGGGGCCCCCACGATACGCAGTATTTT	CASTHTGGPHDTQYF
TRBD1	TRBV28	.	TRBJ1-5	TGTGCCAGCAGTGAACAGGGGGCTGGGCAGCCCCAGCATTTT	CASSEQGAGQPQHF
.	TRBV3-1/TRBV3-2	few	TRBJ1-6	TGTGCCAGCAGCCTAAACGGGTCACCCCTCCACTTT	CASSLNGSPLHF
.	TRBV28	.	TRBJ2-2	TGTGCCAGCAGGCGCGGGGCGCCCCCCGGGGAGCTGTTTTTT	CASRRGAPPGELFF
.	TRBV11-3	.	TRBJ1-3	TGTGCCAGCACCTCCATATACACAGGAAACACCATATATTTT	CASTSIYTGNTIYF
.	TRBV24-1	.	TRBJ2-2	TGTGCCACCAGTGATTCCCTCTTTTCGTCCACCGGGGAGCTGTTTTTT	CATSDSLFSSTGELFF
.	TRBV2	.	TRBJ1-5	TGTGCCGTGGGGTCGGGGACTAAGTCGGGGCCCCAGCATTTT	CAVGSGTKSGPQHF
TRBD1	TRBV6-2/TRBV6-3	.	TRBJ2-2	TGTGCCAGCAGTACACAGGGGAAGGGCGGGGAGCTGTTTTTT	CASSTQGKGGELFF
TRBD1	TRBV19	.	TRBJ1-1	TGTGCCAGTACCCAGGGGGCGCACACTGAAGCTTTCTTT	CASTQGAHTEAFF
TRBD2	TRBV2	.	TRBJ2-3	TGTGCCAGCAGTGAATCCCGACTAGCGGGGGGAAGCACAGATACGCAGTATTTT	CASSESRLAGGSTDTQYF
.	TRBV3-1/TRBV3-2	.	TRBJ1-2	TGTGCCAGCAGCCAAGGAGTGTTGCCTAGTGGCTACACCTTC	CASSQGVLPSGYTF
.	TRBV11-2	.	TRBJ2-7	TGTGCCAGCAGCCCCGGGACTTCCCCGGCATACGAGCAGTACTTC	CASSPGTSPAYEQYF
.	TRBV6-5	.	TRBJ1-2	TGTGCCAGCAAATCCCAGCGAGGGATCCACACCTTC	CASKSQRGIHTF
TRBD1	TRBV5-6	.	TRBJ1-1	TGTGCCAGTCGGACAGGGGGATTTAACACTGAAGCTTTCTTT	CASRTGGFNTEAFF
.	TRBV6-1	once	TRBJ1-6	TGTGCCAGCAGTGATTTCGGGCTTTCCAGGGGTTCACCCCTCCACTTT	CASSDFGLSRGSPLHF
.	TRBV20-1	many	TRBJ1-2	TGCAACAGGGCCTATGGCTACACCTTC	CNRAYGYTF
.	TRBV10-3	.	TRBJ2-6	TGTGCCATCAGCGCGGGGGCCGCTGGGGCCAACGTCCTGACTTTC	CAISAGAAGANVLTF
.	TRBV5-1	.	TRBJ2-3	TGCGCCAGCAGCTTGGCACAAAGCACAGATACGCAGTATTTT	CASSLAQSTDTQYF
.	TRBV6-5	.	TRBJ2-1	TGTGCCAGCAGTTACCGGGATGAGCAGTTCTTC	CASSYRDEQFF
.	TRBV3-1/TRBV3-2	.	TRBJ1-2	TGTGCCAGCAGCCAAGGGTTTGGCGGCTACACCTTC	CASSQGFGGYTF